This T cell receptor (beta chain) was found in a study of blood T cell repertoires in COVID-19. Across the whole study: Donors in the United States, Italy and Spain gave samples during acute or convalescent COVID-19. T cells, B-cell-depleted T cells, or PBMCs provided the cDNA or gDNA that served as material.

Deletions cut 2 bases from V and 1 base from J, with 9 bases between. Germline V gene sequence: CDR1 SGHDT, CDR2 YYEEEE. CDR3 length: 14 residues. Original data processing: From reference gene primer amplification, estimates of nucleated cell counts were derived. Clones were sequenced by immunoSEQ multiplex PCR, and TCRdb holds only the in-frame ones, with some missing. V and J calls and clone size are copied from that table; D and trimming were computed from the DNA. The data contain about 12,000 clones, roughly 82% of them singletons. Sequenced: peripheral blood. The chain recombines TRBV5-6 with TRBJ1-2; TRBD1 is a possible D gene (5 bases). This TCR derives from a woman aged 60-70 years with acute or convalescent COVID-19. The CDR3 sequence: CASSFRGINYGYTF. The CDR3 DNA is TGTGCCAGCAGCTTTAGGGGAATTAACTATGGCTACACCTTC.